Below, 4 T cell receptor beta chains from the same sample are listed, as sequenced in a study of glioma-infiltrating T cells after dendritic cell vaccination. Produced via immunoSEQ multiplex PCR; TCRdb's table is partial and in-frame only. The sample lists about 82,000 clones; roughly 90% were seen once. Sequenced material: blood, taken before dendritic cell vaccination. These receptors came from a human donor with glioblastoma.

The rearrangement uses TRBV6-1 and TRBJ1-1, with D possibly matching TRBD1 (5 bases). Deletions cut 2 bases from V and 3 bases from J, with 10 bases between. Germline values: CDR1 MNHNS, CDR2 SASEGT. The CDR3 is 14 residues long. The CDR3: CASSETGADTEAFF. Written as DNA, the CDR3 is TGTGCCAGCAGTGAAACAGGAGCCGACACTGAAGCTTTCTTT.

The chain has TRBV9 and TRBJ2-7; D may be TRBD1 (5 bases). The CDR3 runs 16 residues. Germline CDR1 is SGDLS and CDR2 is YYNGEE. Trimming took 0 bases from V and 1 from J, leaving 14 bases between them. CDR3 region: CASSVVWGHVSYEQYF. The CDR3 DNA is TGTGCCAGCAGCGTAGTTTGGGGCCACGTTTCCTACGAGCAGTACTTC.

This clone was observed a handful of times. The rearrangement joins TRBV6-1 to TRBJ2-6; maybe TRBD1 (6 bases). The V gene lost 8 bases and the J gene lost 0 bases, with 11 bases spanning the gap. Looked up from germline, CDR1 is MNHNS and CDR2 is SASEGT. This CDR3 has 15 residues. CDR3 nucleotides: TGTGCCAGCGCAGGGGATCCCTCTGGGGCCAACGTCCTGACTTTC. It yields the protein CASAGDPSGANVLTF.

The chain uses TRBV5-1 and TRBJ2-2; 8 positions match TRBD2. This CDR3 contains 16 residues. Germline V gene data show CDR1 as SGHRS and CDR2 as YFSETQ. J was trimmed by 0 bases and V by 4 bases; bases with no gene match: 5. The CDR3 is CASSQTSGPNTGELFF. The CDR3 DNA reads as TGCGCCAGCAGCCAAACTAGCGGTCCGAACACCGGGGAGCTGTTTTTT.